This T cell receptor beta chain was captured in a study of PD-1 blockade in classical Hodgkin lymphoma. The patients all showed relapse after autologous stem cell transplantation, while their brentuximab vedotin exposure varied. PBMCs, once thawed, yielded CD8+ T cells isolated by magnetic negative selection. V was pared by 3 bases and J by 2 bases, with 3 bases between. The V gene's germline CDR1 is SGDLS and CDR2 YYNGEE. This CDR3 region has 12 residues. Findings and limits, study-wide: Whereas CD4+ TCR diversity had risen significantly by C4D1, CD8+ TCR diversity had not. Relapsed/refractory patients reportedly had the lowest baseline TCR diversity, below newly diagnosed patients, who were below healthy donors.

TCRdb's table, derived via immunoSEQ multiplex PCR, lists solely in-frame clones and lacks some. Of about 27,000 clones listed, 70% to 90% are singletons. With regard to this clone: No antigen is known for it.

This receptor was taken from a human donor with classical Hodgkin lymphoma. V gene TRBV9 combines with J gene TRBJ1-3; no definite D call. This material consisted of CD8+ T cells from blood, taken at baseline. The CDR3 region is CASSGPGNTIYF. In DNA form, the CDR3 reads TGTGCCAGCAGCGGGCCTGGAAACACCATATATTTT.